This T cell receptor (beta chain) was observed in a study of cytomegalovirus exposure and HLA in healthy donors. V was trimmed by 0 bases and J by 8 bases, leaving 16 bases between them. This CDR3 is 14 amino acids long. Per germline, CDR1 GTSNPN and CDR2 SVGIG (reference sequence). TCRdb's copy holds only in-frame clones and misses some; the assay was immunoSEQ multiplex PCR. The table lists fewer than 250,000 clones, roughly 83% of them singletons, with over 1.3% in the top ten. This chain links TRBV30 with TRBJ1-1; D may be TRBD1 (5 bases). The TCR originated in a woman younger than 35 in good health and CMV-seronegative. Sequencing was carried out using PBMCs. The CDR3 nucleotides read TGTGCCTGGAGTGTGACAGCCCTGGACGGGGAAGCTTTCTTT. This encodes CAWSVTALDGEAFF.